A selection of T cell receptor beta chains follows, all from one sample in a study of T-cell memory formation after mild COVID-19. TCRdb reprocessed the 5' RACE reads via MiXCR and lists one record per CDR3 protein. The table has about 560,000 distinct CDR3 sequences, roughly 17% seen once. The sample consisted of PBMCs or a T cell subset sorted from them (not recorded which). Source of these receptors: an adult woman who had mild COVID-19 (a few samples of this study predate the infection). Cell type and time point are not known. The CDR3 runs from the conserved cysteine through the conserved F or W. The D gene is left open where the match is weak. Size tells how often a clone was seen (once, few, many) or the class of an expanded clone, and some rows leave it out.

>TRBJ2-3|TRBV5-1|few|TRBD2
TGCGCCAGCAGCGATGGACTAGCGGTGCGCACAGATACGCAGTATTTT
CASSDGLAVRTDTQYF
>TRBJ2-1|TRBV6-1|NA|TRBD2
TGTGCCAGCAAAGGTCGCGGGGGTATAGATGAGCAGTTCTTC
CASKGRGGIDEQFF
>TRBJ2-3|TRBV6-1|NA|TRBD2
TGTGCCAGCAGTCAGAGAGCGGGGTCGACAGATACGCAGTATTTT
CASSQRAGSTDTQYF
>TRBJ2-7|TRBV20-1|few|NA
TGCAGTGCTAGAGATTTTCAAAACTTGAAGCAGTACTTC
CSARDFQNLKQYF
>TRBJ1-6|TRBV7-9|few|NA
TGTGCCAGCAGCTTAGCAGGGGTTAATTCACCCCTCCACTTT
CASSLAGVNSPLHF
>TRBJ2-3|TRBV18|NA|NA
TGTGCCAGCTCACCACCGGAGTCAGCAGATACGCAGTATTTT
CASSPPESADTQYF
>TRBJ2-3|TRBV30|NA|TRBD2
TGTGCCTGGATAGCCAAGGAGTTGACCGGACTAGCGGGGTTGAATGCAGATACGCAGTATTTT
CAWIAKELTGLAGLNADTQYF
>TRBJ2-1|TRBV28|few|NA
TGTGCCAGCAGTTTATTCAGTGAGCAGTTCTTC
CASSLFSEQFF
>TRBJ2-5|TRBV6-5|NA|NA
TGTGCCAGTACCGGTGGGGGCCCTCAAGAGACCCAGTACTTC
CASTGGGPQETQYF
>TRBJ2-3|TRBV18|NA|NA
TGTGCCAGCTCGCGAGTTGGACAGACAGATACGCAGTATTTT
CASSRVGQTDTQYF
>TRBJ1-5|TRBV6-1|NA|TRBD1
TGTGCCAGCAGTATAGGGGGCTCGACGCCGACCCAGCATTTT
CASSIGGSTPTQHF
>TRBJ1-5|TRBV7-9|few|NA
TGTGCCAGCAGCTTATCCGGACAGTGGAATTCTGGCAATCAGCCCCAGCATTTT
CASSLSGQWNSGNQPQHF
>TRBJ2-3|TRBV27|NA|NA
TGTGCCAGCAAGGGCGGGGGCCGGGCAGATACGCAGTATTTT
CASKGGGRADTQYF
>TRBJ1-1|TRBV12-3/TRBV12-4|NA|TRBD1
TGTGCCAGCACTCAAGGCCAGGGGGCGCGGGTCACTGAAGCTTTCTTT
CASTQGQGARVTEAFF
>TRBJ2-2|TRBV5-1|NA|NA
TGCGCCAGCAGCTTGCCCGGGGGCGCCAACACCGGGGAGCTGTTTTTT
CASSLPGGANTGELFF
>TRBJ1-2|TRBV13|many|NA
TGTGCCAGCAGCCCCCTCGGGACACCTTATGGCTACACCTTC
CASSPLGTPYGYTF
>TRBJ1-1|TRBV7-6|few|NA
TGTGCCAGCAGCTCCCTTGTGGGTGGAGCTTTCTTT
CASSSLVGGAFF
>TRBJ2-1|TRBV12-3/TRBV12-4|few|NA
TGTGCCAGCAGCCGGACCGCAGCGGGCTCCTACAATGAGCAGTTCTTC
CASSRTAAGSYNEQFF
>TRBJ2-7|TRBV13|few|NA
TGTGCCAGCAGCCACAGGGCTCCCTACGAGCAGTACTTC
CASSHRAPYEQYF
>TRBJ2-3|TRBV12-3/TRBV12-4|NA|NA
TGTGCCAGCACCTCTGAGGACAGAGAAACAGATACGCAGTATTTT
CASTSEDRETDTQYF
>TRBJ2-2|TRBV19|many|TRBD2
TGTGCCAGTAGTCGGGCGGGAGCGACCGGGGAGCTGTTTTTT
CASSRAGATGELFF
>TRBJ2-5|TRBV2|NA|TRBD2
TGTGCCAGCAGGACCGGGACTAGCGGGGGGGAGACCCAGTACTTC
CASRTGTSGGETQYF
>TRBJ1-2|TRBV7-9|NA|TRBD1
TGTGCCAGCCGAGAGGGACAGGGTAGTGGCTACACCTTC
CASREGQGSGYTF
>TRBJ2-5|TRBV7-9|few|TRBD2
TGTGCCAGCAGCGTCACCGGGACTAGCGGGGTCTGGGAGACCCAGTACTTC
CASSVTGTSGVWETQYF
>TRBJ2-3|TRBV9|NA|TRBD2
TGTGCCAGCAGCGTAGCGGCTAGCGGGAGGAGTGCAGATACGCAGTATTTT
CASSVAASGRSADTQYF
>TRBJ2-1|TRBV6-5|few|TRBD2
TGTGCCAGCAGTTACTCCGCCCTAGCGGGAGTGAGGGAGCAGTTCTTC
CASSYSALAGVREQFF
>TRBJ2-3|TRBV4-1|NA|TRBD2
TGCGCCAGCAGCCAACCCCACGCAGCGGGAGTAAATACGCAGTATTTT
CASSQPHAAGVNTQYF
>TRBJ2-3|TRBV16|few|TRBD1
TGTGCCAGCAGCCAACCGGACAGGGGAGAATCAGATACGCAGTATTTT
CASSQPDRGESDTQYF
>TRBJ1-4|TRBV13|NA|NA
TGTGCCAGCAGCTTAGGCCTGCAGGGCGATGAAAAACTGTTTTTT
CASSLGLQGDEKLFF
>TRBJ1-5|TRBV2|NA|NA
TGTGCCAGCACTATTGGGAAGGATCAGCCCCAGCATTTT
CASTIGKDQPQHF
>TRBJ2-2|TRBV11-2|NA|NA
TGTGCCAGCAGCCCCTCCTACACCGGGGAGCTGTTTTTT
CASSPSYTGELFF
>TRBJ1-3|TRBV7-6|few|TRBD1
TGTGCCAGCACCCTCTCCTTGACAGGGCCGGAGGGGACCGATGGAAACACCATATATTTT
CASTLSLTGPEGTDGNTIYF
>TRBJ2-1|TRBV7-8|many|NA
TGTGCCAGCAGCTTAGAGACGGGGGAGGTAAATGAGCAGTTCTTC
CASSLETGEVNEQFF
>TRBJ1-5|TRBV19|NA|NA
TGTGCCAGTAGTATAAGCAATCAGCCCCAGCATTTT
CASSISNQPQHF
>TRBJ2-7|TRBV6-5|NA|NA
TGTGCCAGCAGTTACGACAACTACGAGCAGTACTTC
CASSYDNYEQYF
>TRBJ2-2|TRBV5-1|few|TRBD1
TGCGCCAGCAGCAACCGCGCAGGGGGCACCGGGGAGCTGTTTTTT
CASSNRAGGTGELFF
>TRBJ1-1|TRBV20-1|few|NA
TGCAGTGCTAGACCTTGGCGGCTCAACACTGAAGCTTTCTTT
CSARPWRLNTEAFF
>TRBJ2-5|TRBV18|few|NA
TGTGCCAGCTCATGGGGGGCCACACAAGAGACCCAGTACTTC
CASSWGATQETQYF
>TRBJ1-2|TRBV4-1|NA|NA
TGCGCCAGCAGCCACGTCGGGACAAACTATGGCTACACCTTC
CASSHVGTNYGYTF
>TRBJ2-1|TRBV15|NA|TRBD2
TGTGCCACGACTAGCCGGTTCTCCTACAATGAGCAGTTCTTC
CATTSRFSYNEQFF